The entry below describes one T cell receptor beta chain. Its antigen remains undetermined. No base quality information exists; no much larger clone differs at one position. The sample originates from a study of blood T cells in healthy people across ages (dated by TCRdb to between 2014 and 2016). For context, the study as a whole: In model experiments, template switching captured about one uniquely barcoded TCR beta cDNA molecule for every two T cells. Using deep sequencing normalized with unique cDNA molecular identifiers, the study measured how TCR beta repertoire diversity changes with age. Four age groups were formed from the donors: young (average approximately 17 years), middle-aged (around 39), aged (about 62) and long-lived (82). To avoid experimental bias, donors of different ages were spread randomly across the sequencing lanes. The study analyzed two additional independent replicas of 1 million unique cDNA reads from the same blood draw for two donors, one aged 18 to 29 and one aged 80 or older. General conclusions and limits of the study: Compared with the aged group, the long-lived group had more naive CD4+ T cells, fewer expanded clones and increased TCR diversity, a pattern suggesting age selection. Total diversity estimates from one million sequenced T cells were considered lower bounds and underestimates. A strong correlation was found between observed TCR beta diversity and the percentage of naive T cells measured by flow cytometry. Donor CMV infection status was unknown, potentially confounding age-related changes in expanded clonotypes. As age increased, observed TCR beta diversity per million T cells dropped in a roughly linear way, and a significant reduction was already evident by age 40. Because profiling used bulk unsorted PBMCs, naive and antigen-experienced compartments could not be compared conclusively.

Library creation used 5' RACE. Sequenced on an Illumina HiSeq 2500. A second PCR of about 7 to 12 cycles was performed with a sample-barcoded 5' primer and a J-beta primer mix. A template-switch 5' adaptor carrying 12 random nucleotides introduced a unique molecular identifier onto each TCR beta cDNA molecule. Each sample yielded at least 3 million CDR3-containing paired-end reads. First-strand cDNA synthesis was performed from all RNA using the Mint cDNA synthesis kit, with priming by a TRBC-specific oligonucleotide. After uracil-DNA glycosylase treatment, a first 18-cycle PCR used universal primers M1SS and BC2_uni_R on all cDNA. The paper's processing steps were these. Each sample was normalized by randomly selecting 1 million high-quality reads, each carrying a distinct molecular identifier. Reads sharing molecular identifiers were discarded rather than binned into consensus sequences. MiTCR, set to a Q25 quality threshold and the strictest error-elimination algorithm, was used for CDR3 identification, clonotype clustering and error correction. A nonparametric unseen species model with Euler transformation was used to estimate a lower bound on total TCR beta diversity. TCRdb itself trimmed the public reads at Q25 with fastp, ran MiXCR and retained productive beta chains. Under each unique CDR3 protein, matching rows form one entry showing the most common genes and DNA. The V and J calls here are based on TCRdb, not the publication. Across this sample there are roughly 2 million distinct CDR3 sequences, with roughly 49% seen only once. The ten biggest clones cover over 2% of the sample.

The 39 donors, aged about 6 to 95 years, were systemically healthy Caucasian individuals from Russia. About 9.6 milliliters of peripheral blood were collected from each donor into EDTA-treated Vacutainer tubes. Ficoll-Paque density-gradient centrifugation was used to isolate PBMCs, with at least 6.5 million per sample. Trizol reagent was used to extract total RNA from PBMCs, with at least 5.5 micrograms per sample. For every donor, an aliquot of PBMCs went through flow cytometry to measure the percentages of naive CD45RAhigh/CD27high T cells. V is reduced by 3 bases and J by 10 bases, leaving a spacing of 14 bases between them. Spanning cysteine to phenylalanine, the CDR3 consists of 12 amino acids. The CDR3 DNA has 36 bases and is translated from base 1. Looking up the germline V gene (reference sequence) yields CDR1 DFQATT and CDR2 SNEGSKA.

The receptor comes from a middle-aged woman in good health. The chain is made from TRBV20-1 and TRBJ2-3; no D gene is confidently identified. Sequencing was performed on blood. CDR3 sequence: CSARIPNRAQYF. The bases read TGCAGTGCTAGGATCCCTAACAGAGCGCAGTATTTT.